This T cell receptor beta chain appears in the sequencing data of a study of cytomegalovirus exposure and HLA in healthy donors. Overall study findings and caveats: The study put about 180 TCR beta chains on its list as cytomegalovirus-associated. Most TCR sequences proved rare, with some public TCRs found in many donors. That first-cohort TCR clusters tended to co-occur in the approximately 120 validation repertoires was found in a later analysis.

The validation cohort, a group of some 120 subjects, included the donors and was separate from the roughly 620-subject first cohort. Germline CDR1 and CDR2: GTSNPN and SVGIG (reference sequence). The V end was cut by 4 bases, the J end by 7 bases, with 11 bases between. The CDR3 loop spans 12 amino acids. For this clone: Its matching antigen is unknown.

Assay: immunoSEQ multiplex PCR; the TCRdb copy retains only in-frame clones and omits some. The data show 150,000 to 180,000 clones, with approximately 86% seen just once and approximately 20% held by the top ten. Sequencing used PBMCs. The source of this sequence is a man in his late teens or twenties in good health and CMV-seropositive. V is TRBV30 and J is TRBJ1-5, with D possibly TRBD1 on 5 matching bases. The chain's CDR3 is CAWTREGQPQHF. DNA for the CDR3: TGTGCCTGGACCAGGGAAGGGCAGCCCCAGCATTTT.